This T cell receptor (beta chain) was found in a study of T cells in Graves' hyperthyroidism and ophthalmopathy. The study's findings and limits: Among clonotypes expanded in thyroid above 0.001, most were also found in blood.

This clonotype has ten or more counts. What it recognizes is unknown. Amplification targeted TCR beta CDR3 regions from RNA transcripts. The HTBI primer set was used in a first-round RT-PCR of the TCR CDR3. TCRdb fed the multiplex PCR reads into MiXCR, producing one record per CDR3 protein. The sample carries roughly 49,000 distinct CDR3 sequences, roughly 51% recorded once. Stable Graves' hyperthyroidism meant no ophthalmopathy progression within 18 months. With a duration under 2 months, the hyperthyroidism was newly diagnosed in patients aged 18 to 65. The study left out patients who had uncontrolled infection, other autoimmune disease, pregnancy or lactation. The sequenced sample was peripheral blood or thyroid tissue (not recorded which). This TCR was sampled from a man between 18 and 29 years old with Graves' hyperthyroidism.

CDR3 region: CASSESGNSPLHF. The CDR3 DNA is TGTGCCAGCAGCGAATCCGGTAATTCACCCCTCCACTTT. This chain joins TRBV13 and TRBJ1-6, with no clear D. The germline V and J ends were trimmed by 5 bases and 6 bases, with 8 bases remaining between them. This CDR3 is built from 13 residues. CDR1 is PRHDT and CDR2 is FYEKMQ in the germline V gene (reference sequence).